What follows is one T cell receptor (beta chain) and its context. An end of the junction differs from the germline gene, which may be a read error. As originally analysed: Amplification of reference gene primers was used by the study to estimate nucleated cell counts. The table came from immunoSEQ multiplex PCR; TCRdb's copy has only in-frame clones and leaves some out. The V and J calls and clone size come from that table; D and trimming were worked out from the DNA. The table includes around 60,000 clones, more than 80% detected once. The data belong to a study of blood T cell repertoires in COVID-19. Study-wide background: The United States, Italy and Spain supplied acute and convalescent COVID-19 samples. Sample material is recorded as cDNA or gDNA derived from T cells, B-cell-depleted T cells, or PBMCs.

This CDR3 has 12 amino acids. Germline CDR1 is MDHEN and CDR2 is SYDVKM. The V gene is TRBV28, the J gene TRBJ1-1; TRBD1 agrees at 9 bases. The sequence was collected from a man at least 80 years old with acute or convalescent COVID-19. Sequencing was done on a sample of peripheral blood. CDR3 loop: CASSLRDREGIF. The CDR3 nucleotides are TGTGCCAGCAGTTTAAGGGACAGGGAGGGGATTTTC.